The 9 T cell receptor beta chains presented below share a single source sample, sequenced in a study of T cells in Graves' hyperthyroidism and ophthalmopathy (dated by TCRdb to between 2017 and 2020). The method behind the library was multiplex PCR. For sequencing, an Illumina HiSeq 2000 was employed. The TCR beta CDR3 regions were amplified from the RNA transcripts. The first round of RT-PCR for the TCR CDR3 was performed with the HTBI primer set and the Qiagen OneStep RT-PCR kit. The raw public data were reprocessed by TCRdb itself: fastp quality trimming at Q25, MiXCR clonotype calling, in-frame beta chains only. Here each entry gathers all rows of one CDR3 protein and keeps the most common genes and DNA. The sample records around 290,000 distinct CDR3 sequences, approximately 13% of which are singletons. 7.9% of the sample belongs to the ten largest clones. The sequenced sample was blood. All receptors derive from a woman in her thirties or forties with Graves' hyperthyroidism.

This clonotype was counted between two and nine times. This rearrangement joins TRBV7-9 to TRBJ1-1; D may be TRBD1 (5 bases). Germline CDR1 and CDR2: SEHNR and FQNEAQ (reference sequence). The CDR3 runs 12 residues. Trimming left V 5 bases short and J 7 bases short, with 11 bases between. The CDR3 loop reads CASSAGRFEAFF. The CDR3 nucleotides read TGTGCCAGCAGCGCGGGACGATTTGAAGCTTTCTTT.

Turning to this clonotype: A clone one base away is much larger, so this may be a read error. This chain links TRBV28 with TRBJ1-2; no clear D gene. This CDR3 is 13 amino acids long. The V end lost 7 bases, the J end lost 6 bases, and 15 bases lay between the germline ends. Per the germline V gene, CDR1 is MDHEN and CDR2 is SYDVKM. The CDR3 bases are TGTGCCAGCAATGAAGCGGGTAGTGATGGCTACACCTTC. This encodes CASNEAGSDGYTF.

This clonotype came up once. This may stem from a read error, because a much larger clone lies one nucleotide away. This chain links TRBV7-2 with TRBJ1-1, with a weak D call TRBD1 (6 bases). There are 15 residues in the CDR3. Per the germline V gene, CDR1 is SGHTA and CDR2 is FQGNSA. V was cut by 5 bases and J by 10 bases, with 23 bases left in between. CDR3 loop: CASSAYPGHCQGAFF. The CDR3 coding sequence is TGTGCCAGCAGCGCGTACCCGGGACACTGCCAAGGAGCTTTCTTT.

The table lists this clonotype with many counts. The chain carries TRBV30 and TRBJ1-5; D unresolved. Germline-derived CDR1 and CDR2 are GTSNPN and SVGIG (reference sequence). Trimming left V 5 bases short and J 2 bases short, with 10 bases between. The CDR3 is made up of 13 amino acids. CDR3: CAWSLGRNQPQHF. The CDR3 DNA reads TGTGCCTGGTCGTTAGGTCGCAATCAGCCCCAGCATTTT. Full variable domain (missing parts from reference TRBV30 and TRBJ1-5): SQTIHQWPATLVQPVGSPLSLECTVEGTSNPNLYWYRQAAGRGLQLLFYSVGIGQISSEVPQNLSASRPQDRQFILSSKKLLLSDSGFYLCAWSLGRNQPQHFGDGTRLSIL.

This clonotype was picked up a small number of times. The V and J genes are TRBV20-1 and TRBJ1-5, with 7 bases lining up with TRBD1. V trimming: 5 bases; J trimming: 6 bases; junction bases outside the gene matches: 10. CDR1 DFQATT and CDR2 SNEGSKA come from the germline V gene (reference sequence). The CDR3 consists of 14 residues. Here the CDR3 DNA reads TGCAGTGCTTCGACAGGGATCGCTGGTCAGCCCCAGCATTTT. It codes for CSASTGIAGQPQHF.

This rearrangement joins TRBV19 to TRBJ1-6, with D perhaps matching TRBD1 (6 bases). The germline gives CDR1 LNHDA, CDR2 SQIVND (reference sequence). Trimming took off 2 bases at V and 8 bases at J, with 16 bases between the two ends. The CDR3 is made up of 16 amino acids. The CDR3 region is CASSILGHRADSPLHF. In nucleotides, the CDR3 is TGTGCCAGTAGTATATTGGGGCACAGGGCGGATTCACCCCTCCACTTT.

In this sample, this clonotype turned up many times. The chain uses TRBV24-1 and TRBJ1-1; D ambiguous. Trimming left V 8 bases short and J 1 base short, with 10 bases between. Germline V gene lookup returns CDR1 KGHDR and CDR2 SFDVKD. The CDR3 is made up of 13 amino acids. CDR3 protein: CATKRETNTEAFF. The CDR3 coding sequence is TGTGCCACCAAACGGGAAACGAACACTGAAGCTTTCTTT.

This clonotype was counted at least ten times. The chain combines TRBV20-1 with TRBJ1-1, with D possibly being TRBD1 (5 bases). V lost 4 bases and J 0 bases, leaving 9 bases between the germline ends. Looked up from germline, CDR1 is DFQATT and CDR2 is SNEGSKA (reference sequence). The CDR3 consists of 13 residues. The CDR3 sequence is CSATRQMNTEAFF. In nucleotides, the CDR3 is TGCAGTGCTACCAGACAGATGAACACTGAAGCTTTCTTT.

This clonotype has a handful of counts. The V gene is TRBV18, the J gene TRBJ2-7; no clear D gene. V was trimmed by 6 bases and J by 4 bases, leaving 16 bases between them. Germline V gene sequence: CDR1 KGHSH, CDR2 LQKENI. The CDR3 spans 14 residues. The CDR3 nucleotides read TGTGCCAGCTCTCGCACTAATAGGGCGTACGAGCAGTACTTC. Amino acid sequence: CASSRTNRAYEQYF.